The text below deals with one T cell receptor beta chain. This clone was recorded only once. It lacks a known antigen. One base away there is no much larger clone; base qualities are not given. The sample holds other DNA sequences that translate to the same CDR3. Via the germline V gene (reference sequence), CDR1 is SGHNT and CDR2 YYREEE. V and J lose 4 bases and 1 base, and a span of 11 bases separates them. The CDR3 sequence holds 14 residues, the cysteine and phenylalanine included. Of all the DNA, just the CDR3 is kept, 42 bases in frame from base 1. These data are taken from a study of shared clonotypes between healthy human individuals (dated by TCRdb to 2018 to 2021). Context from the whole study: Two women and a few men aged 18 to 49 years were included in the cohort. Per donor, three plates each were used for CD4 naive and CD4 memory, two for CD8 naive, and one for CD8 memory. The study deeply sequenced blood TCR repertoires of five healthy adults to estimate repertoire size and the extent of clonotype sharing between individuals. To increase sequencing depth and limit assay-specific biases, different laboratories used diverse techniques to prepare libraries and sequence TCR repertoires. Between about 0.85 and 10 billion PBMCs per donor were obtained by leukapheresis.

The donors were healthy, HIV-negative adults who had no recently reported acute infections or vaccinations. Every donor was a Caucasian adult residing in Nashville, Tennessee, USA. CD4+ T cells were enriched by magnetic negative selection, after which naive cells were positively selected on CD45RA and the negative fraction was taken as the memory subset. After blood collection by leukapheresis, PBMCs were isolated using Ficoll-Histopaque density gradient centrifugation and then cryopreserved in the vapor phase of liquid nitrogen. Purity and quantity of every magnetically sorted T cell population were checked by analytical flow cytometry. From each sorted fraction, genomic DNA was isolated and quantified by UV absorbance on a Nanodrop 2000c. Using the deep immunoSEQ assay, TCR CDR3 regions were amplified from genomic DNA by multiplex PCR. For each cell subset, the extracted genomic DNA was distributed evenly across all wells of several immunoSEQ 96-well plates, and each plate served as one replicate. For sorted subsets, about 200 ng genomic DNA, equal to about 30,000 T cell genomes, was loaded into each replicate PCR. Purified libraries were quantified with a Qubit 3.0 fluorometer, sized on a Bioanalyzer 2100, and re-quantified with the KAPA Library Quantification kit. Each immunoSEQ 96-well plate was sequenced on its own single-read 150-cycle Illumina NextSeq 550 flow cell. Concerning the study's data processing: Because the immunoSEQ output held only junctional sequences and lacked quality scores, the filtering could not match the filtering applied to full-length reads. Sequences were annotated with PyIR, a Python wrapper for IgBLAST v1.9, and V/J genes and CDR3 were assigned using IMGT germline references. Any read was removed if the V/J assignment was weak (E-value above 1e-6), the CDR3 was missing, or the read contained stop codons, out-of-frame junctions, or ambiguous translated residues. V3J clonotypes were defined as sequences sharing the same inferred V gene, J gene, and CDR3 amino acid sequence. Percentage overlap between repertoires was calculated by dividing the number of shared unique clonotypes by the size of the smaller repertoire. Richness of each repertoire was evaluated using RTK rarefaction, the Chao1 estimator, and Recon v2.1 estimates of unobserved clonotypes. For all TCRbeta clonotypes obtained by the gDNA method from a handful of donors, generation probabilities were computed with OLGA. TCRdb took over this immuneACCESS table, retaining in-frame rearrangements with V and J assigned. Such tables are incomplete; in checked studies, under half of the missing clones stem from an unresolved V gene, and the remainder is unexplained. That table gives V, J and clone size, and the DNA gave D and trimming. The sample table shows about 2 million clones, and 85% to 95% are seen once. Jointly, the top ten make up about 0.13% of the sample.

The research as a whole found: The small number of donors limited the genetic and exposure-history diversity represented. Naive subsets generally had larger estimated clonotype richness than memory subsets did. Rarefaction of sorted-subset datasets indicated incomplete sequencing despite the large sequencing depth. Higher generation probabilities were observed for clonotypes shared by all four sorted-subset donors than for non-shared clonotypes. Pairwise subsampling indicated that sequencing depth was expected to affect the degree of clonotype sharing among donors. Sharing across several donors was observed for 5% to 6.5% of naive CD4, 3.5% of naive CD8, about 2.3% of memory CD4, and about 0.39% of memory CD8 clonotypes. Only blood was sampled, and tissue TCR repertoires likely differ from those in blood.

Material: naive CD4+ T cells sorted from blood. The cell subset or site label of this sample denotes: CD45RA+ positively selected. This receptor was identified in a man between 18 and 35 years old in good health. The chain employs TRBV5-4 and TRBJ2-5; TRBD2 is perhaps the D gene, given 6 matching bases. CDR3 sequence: CASSLPGLQETQYF. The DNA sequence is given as TGTGCCAGCAGCCTACCGGGACTCCAAGAGACCCAGTACTTC.